The 32 T cell receptor beta chains below come from one sample, sequenced in a study of T cells in Graves' hyperthyroidism and ophthalmopathy. What was amplified from RNA transcripts were TCR beta CDR3 regions. Researchers ran a first-round RT-PCR on the TCR CDR3 using the HTBI primer set. TCRdb itself ran the multiplex PCR reads through MiXCR, one entry per CDR3 protein. The data show around 260,000 distinct CDR3 sequences, approximately 26% seen once. The specimen sequenced was blood. Receptors originate from a man between 35 and 55 years old with Graves' hyperthyroidism that later progressed to Graves' ophthalmopathy.

The V and J genes are TRBV6-1 and TRBJ2-2; the D gene is possibly TRBD2 (5 bases). The CDR3 totals 12 residues. Germline loops: CDR1 MNHNS, CDR2 SASEGT. V dropped 7 bases and J dropped 11 bases, with 14 bases sitting between them. The CDR3 DNA reads as TGTGCCAGCACGGAAGGAGGACCCGAGCTGTTTTTT. Amino acids: CASTEGGPELFF.

The rearrangement links TRBV19 to TRBJ2-5; TRBD1 matches at 7 bases. V lost 4 bases to trimming and J lost 4 bases; unmatched junction nucleotides: 6. The CDR3 length is 14 residues. Germline V gene data show CDR1 as LNHDA and CDR2 as SQIVND (reference sequence). CDR3 nucleotides: TGTGCCAGTAGTACCCGACAGGGCCCAGAGACCCAGTACTTC. Its translation is CASSTRQGPETQYF.

This clonotype appeared a few times. The genes are TRBV7-2 and TRBJ2-5; D might be TRBD1 or TRBD2, each matching 5 bases. The germline V and J ends were trimmed by 8 bases and 5 bases, with 18 bases remaining between them. CDR1 is SGHTA, CDR2 FQGNSA, per germline. The CDR3 totals 14 residues. The CDR3 coding sequence is TGTGCCAGCGCCGCCCCGGGACGGACGGAGACCCAGTACTTC. It codes for CASAAPGRTETQYF.

The sample holds a few counts of this clonotype. The V call is TRBV27, the J call TRBJ2-3, with D perhaps being TRBD1 or TRBD2 (5 bases each). Germline loops: CDR1 MNHEY, CDR2 SMNVEV (reference sequence). Trimming took 5 bases from V and 3 from J, leaving 18 bases between them. This CDR3 comprises 16 residues. The CDR3 DNA follows: TGTGCCAGCAGTACCGGATCGAGGGGTCGAACAGATACGCAGTATTTT. This translates into CASSTGSRGRTDTQYF.

The sample holds many counts of this clonotype. The chain has TRBV5-1 and TRBJ1-1, with a possible D match to TRBD1 (5 bases). This CDR3 is 14 amino acids long. Germline assignment: CDR1 SGHRS and CDR2 YFSETQ. The V end lost 4 bases, the J end lost 1 base, and 11 bases lay between the germline ends. The CDR3 DNA sequence: TGCGCCAGCAGCACGACAGACTCGAACACTGAAGCTTTCTTT. It codes for CASSTTDSNTEAFF.

The chain recombines TRBV7-8 with TRBJ2-4; tentatively, D is TRBD1 (5 bases). V was clipped by 1 base and J by 6 bases, with 7 bases between them. The CDR3 has 13 amino acids. Germline V CDR1 and CDR2: SGHVS, FQNEAQ. The DNA of the CDR3 is TGTGCCAGCAGCTTAGGGACACCAAACATTCAGTACTTC. This gives the protein CASSLGTPNIQYF.

This chain's CDR3 is CASSLGGFDQPQHF. As DNA, the CDR3 is TGTGCCAGCAGTTTAGGAGGGTTTGATCAGCCCCAGCATTTT. The chain combines TRBV12-3 or TRBV12-4 with TRBJ1-5, with D uncertain. Trimming took off 1 base at V and 5 bases at J, with 9 bases between the two ends. The CDR3 is 14 amino acids.

At least ten counts were recorded for this clonotype. This rearrangement joins TRBV24-1 to TRBJ1-2; TRBD1 might be the D (5 bases). The V end was cut by 4 bases, the J end by 3 bases, with 14 bases between. Per the germline V gene, CDR1 is KGHDR and CDR2 is SFDVKD. The CDR3 has 15 amino acids. The CDR3 is CATSDSVGEDYGYTF. CDR3 DNA: TGTGCCACCAGTGACTCCGTGGGGGAGGACTATGGCTACACCTTC.

The rearrangement joins TRBV19 to TRBJ2-2, with 7 positions matching TRBD1. The V gene's germline CDR1 is LNHDA and CDR2 SQIVND (reference sequence). V shed 5 bases and J 1 base; nucleotides not matched to a gene: 4. This CDR3 has 15 amino acids. The CDR3 reads CASSLTGENTGELFF. CDR3 nucleotides: TGTGCCAGTAGTCTTACAGGGGAGAACACCGGGGAGCTGTTTTTT.

On this clonotype: A much larger clone sits a single nucleotide away, making a read error possible. Given the absence of the conserved phenylalanine or tryptophan at the CDR3 end, a read error is likely. The V and J genes are TRBV29-1 and TRBJ1-2; no firm D call. Trimming pared 1 base from V and 8 bases from J, leaving 8 bases between. CDR1 SQVTM and CDR2 ANQGSEA come from the germline V gene. CDR3 length equals 11 residues. In nucleotides, the CDR3 is TGCAGCGTTGAAGTCCAGTTGGGCTACACCTTA. Amino acids: CSVEVQLGYTL.

This clonotype was observed many times. The chain joins TRBV24-1 to TRBJ2-5, with TRBD2 as a possible D gene (5 bases). This CDR3 is 13 amino acids long. CDR1 is KGHDR and CDR2 is SFDVKD in the germline V gene. V gave up 7 bases and J gave up 2 bases, with 10 bases separating them. The CDR3 DNA reads as TGTGCCACCAGCCCAAGCGGACAAGAGACCCAGTACTTC. This codes for CATSPSGQETQYF.

The V call is TRBV20-1, the J call TRBJ1-5; tentative D call: TRBD1 (6 bases). The V and J ends lost 5 bases and 7 bases respectively, with 12 bases between them. Germline CDR1 is DFQATT and CDR2 is SNEGSKA (reference sequence). The CDR3 has 12 amino acids. The CDR3 loop is CSASQGRQPQHF. The CDR3 region has the DNA TGCAGTGCTTCTCAGGGGCGCCAGCCCCAGCATTTT.

This clonotype was detected many times. The chain couples TRBV19 to TRBJ1-5; tentative D call: TRBD1 (5 bases). The CDR3 consists of 15 residues. Germline lookup yields CDR1 LNHDA and CDR2 SQIVND (reference sequence). Trimming stripped 4 bases from V and 4 bases from J, with 14 bases between. The CDR3 loop reads CASSSSEGINQPQHF. CDR3 nucleotides: TGTGCCAGTAGTAGCTCAGAGGGGATAAATCAGCCCCAGCATTTT.

This chain links TRBV28 with TRBJ2-7; weak D call: TRBD1 (5 bases). The CDR3 runs to 12 residues. V lost 8 bases, J lost 4 bases, and 12 bases lay in between. The germline gives CDR1 MDHEN, CDR2 SYDVKM. The DNA for the CDR3 is TGTGCCAGCTCAGGGTTAAGGTACGAGCAGTACTTC. It yields the protein CASSGLRYEQYF.

At least ten counts were recorded for this clonotype. The chain uses TRBV2 and TRBJ2-5, with D tentatively TRBD1 or TRBD2 (6 bases each). Germline CDR1 SNHLY, CDR2 FYNNEI. Trimming stripped 4 bases from V and 2 bases from J, with 8 bases between. This CDR3 is 13 amino acids long. For the CDR3, the DNA is TGTGCCAGCAGTGGAGGGGGGCAAGAGACCCAGTACTTC. Its protein product is CASSGGGQETQYF.

Many counts were recorded for this clonotype. The genes are TRBV5-1 and TRBJ2-7; D may be TRBD1 or TRBD2 (5 bases each). This CDR3 is 15 amino acids long. The germline V and J ends were trimmed by 0 bases and 2 bases, with 12 bases remaining between them. From germline, CDR1 is SGHRS and CDR2 YFSETQ. The CDR3 region has the DNA TGCGCCAGCAGCTTGGGGGACGCGCTAGCCTACGAGCAGTACTTC. Translation: CASSLGDALAYEQYF.

This clonotype came up many times. CDR3 amino acids: CASSQQGNTEAFF. In nucleotides, the CDR3 is TGTGCCAGCAGCCAACAGGGGAACACTGAAGCTTTCTTT. J is TRBJ1-1 and V is TRBV27, with D tentatively TRBD1 (6 bases). V was clipped by 6 bases and J by 1 base, with 9 bases between them. Germline V gene sequence: CDR1 MNHEY, CDR2 SMNVEV (reference sequence). The CDR3 length is 13 residues.

This clonotype was counted ten times or more. The V and J genes are TRBV6-2 or TRBV6-3 and TRBJ2-7; 10 nucleotides align to TRBD2. This CDR3 is 16 amino acids long. Germline CDR1 MNHEY, CDR2 SVGEGT. The trim removed 4 bases at V and 3 bases at J, leaving 9 bases unmatched. The CDR3 loop reads CASSLVLAGVDYEQYF. DNA for the CDR3: TGTGCCAGCAGTTTGGTCCTAGCGGGAGTGGACTACGAGCAGTACTTC.

This clonotype has at least ten counts. The genes are TRBV7-9 and TRBJ1-5; the match to TRBD1 covers 8 bases. Germline CDR1 and CDR2: SEHNR and FQNEAQ (reference sequence). Trimming took 5 bases from V and 4 from J; bases not matched to a gene: 7. The CDR3 loop spans 15 amino acids. CDR3 DNA: TGTGCCAGCAGCCCAGACAGGGGCGGGAATCAGCCCCAGCATTTT. Protein: CASSPDRGGNQPQHF.

This clonotype has a count of ten or more. V is TRBV6-1 and J is TRBJ1-2, with D uncertain. Germline V gene data show CDR1 as MNHNS and CDR2 as SASEGT. There are 13 residues in the CDR3. V lost 1 base to trimming and J lost 5 bases, with 8 bases between them. The CDR3 coding sequence is TGTGCCAGCAGTGAAGGAAAGGAGTATGGCTACACCTTC. As protein: CASSEGKEYGYTF.

This clonotype was counted many times. CDR3 sequence reads: CASRGQGVNTEAFF. CDR3 sequence (DNA): TGTGCCAGCAGAGGACAGGGGGTGAACACTGAAGCTTTCTTT. The chain carries TRBV6-5 and TRBJ1-1; TRBD1 aligns across 10 bases. The V gene end was trimmed by 6 bases and the J gene end by 0 bases; junction bases not matched to a gene: 1. The CDR3 runs 14 residues. Per the germline V gene, CDR1 is MNHEY and CDR2 is SVGAGI.

The chain combines TRBV11-3 with TRBJ2-7; 11 positions agree with TRBD1. J lost 6 bases, V lost 3 bases, and 4 bases had no gene match. The germline CDR1 and CDR2 sequences are SGHNT and YENEEA. The CDR3 covers 14 residues. The CDR3 loop is CASSFAGTGGEQYF. Here the CDR3 DNA reads TGTGCCAGCAGCTTTGCCGGGACAGGGGGCGAGCAGTACTTC. The whole variable domain, filled in from reference TRBV11-3 and TRBJ2-7, reads EAGVVQSPRYKIIEKKQPVAFWCNPISGHNTLYWYLQNLGQGPELLIRYENEEAVDDSQLPKDRFSAERLKGVDSTLKIQPAELGDSAVYLCASSFAGTGGEQYFGPGTRLTVT.

Many counts were recorded for this clonotype. V usage is TRBV4-2 and J usage is TRBJ2-7; 7 nucleotides line up with TRBD1. Looked up from germline, CDR1 is LGHNA and CDR2 is YNFKEQ. This CDR3 is built from 20 residues. The V and J ends lost 4 bases and 0 bases, in that order; junction bases with no gene match: 21. Written as DNA, the CDR3 is TGTGCCAGCAGCCTACCACATAACCGTACGACAGGGCGAAGCTCCTACGAGCAGTACTTC. Its protein product is CASSLPHNRTTGRSSYEQYF.

This clonotype occurred many times. The chain recombines TRBV12-3 or TRBV12-4 with TRBJ1-1; no clear D. V was trimmed by 5 bases and J by 4 bases, leaving 11 bases between them. The CDR3 is 13 residues long. This CDR3 reads CASSQRGFTEAFF. The CDR3 DNA reads as TGTGCCAGCAGTCAGCGGGGTTTCACTGAAGCTTTCTTT.

The rearrangement links TRBV30 to TRBJ1-1; no clear D gene. The CDR3 extends over 12 amino acids. V was trimmed by 2 bases and J by 1 base, leaving 5 bases between them. Per germline, CDR1 GTSNPN and CDR2 SVGIG (reference sequence). This CDR3 reads CAWSRANTEAFF. Here the CDR3 DNA reads TGTGCCTGGAGTAGGGCGAACACTGAAGCTTTCTTT.

This clonotype was seen many times. This sequence joins TRBV27 and TRBJ2-2; D ambiguous. The CDR3 runs to 13 residues. From germline, CDR1 is MNHEY and CDR2 SMNVEV (reference sequence). V dropped 5 bases and J dropped 3 bases, with 7 bases sitting between them. This chain's CDR3 is CASSLGYTGELFF. The CDR3 nucleotides read TGTGCCAGCAGTCTCGGCTACACCGGGGAGCTGTTTTTT.

The rearrangement uses TRBV5-1 and TRBJ1-1, with TRBD1 as a possible D gene (5 bases). Per the germline V gene, CDR1 is SGHRS and CDR2 is YFSETQ. CDR3 length: 11 residues. The ends were cut back, 2 bases at V and 7 bases at J, with 6 bases in the middle. The CDR3 DNA sequence: TGCGCCAGCAGCTTCGACAGTGAAGCTTTCTTT. Encoded protein: CASSFDSEAFF. The full variable domain, with the rest looked up from reference TRBV5-1 and TRBJ1-1, is KAGVTQTPRYLIKTRGQQVTLSCSPISGHRSVSWYQQTPGQGLQFLFEYFSETQRNKGNFPGRFSGRQFSNSRSEMNVSTLELGDSALYLCASSFDSEAFFGQGTRLTVV.

The chain is built from TRBV5-1 and TRBJ2-7; unclear D gene. CDR3 length: 14 amino acids. Trimming removed 0 bases from V and 6 bases from J, with 13 bases in between. Germline CDR1 SGHRS, CDR2 YFSETQ. The CDR3 sequence is CASSLGGSAAEQYF. CDR3 coding DNA: TGCGCCAGCAGCTTGGGAGGTTCCGCGGCCGAGCAGTACTTC.

This clonotype turned up a few times. The chain carries TRBV18 and TRBJ2-2; D perhaps matches TRBD2 (6 bases). V lost 2 bases to trimming and J lost 7 bases, with 8 bases between them. Germline CDR1 KGHSH, CDR2 LQKENI. The CDR3 is 13 residues long. CDR3 bases: TGTGCCAGCTCACCAGGGAGGAACGGGGAGCTGTTTTTT. Translated: CASSPGRNGELFF.

This clonotype was seen repeatedly, ten times or more. This chain connects TRBV13 to TRBJ2-5, with 9 bases lining up with TRBD1. The CDR3 runs to 17 residues. From germline, CDR1 is PRHDT and CDR2 FYEKMQ (reference sequence). The V segment lost 1 base and the J segment 1 base; nucleotides outside the gene matches: 7. The CDR3 loop is CASSLARDRVFQETQYF. CDR3 bases: TGTGCCAGCAGCTTAGCCCGGGACAGGGTTTTCCAAGAGACCCAGTACTTC.

Turning to this clonotype: One end of the junction is discordant with germline, which a read error may explain. The chain joins TRBV2 to TRBJ2-5; 7 bases fit TRBD2. From germline, CDR1 is SNHLY and CDR2 FYNNEI. This CDR3 has 15 amino acids. The DNA for the CDR3 is TGTGCCAACAGTGAAATTAGGGGACGCGGGGGGACCCAGTACTTC. It encodes CANSEIRGRGGTQYF.

This clonotype was seen at least ten times. The chain links TRBV20-1 to TRBJ2-5; 11 positions agree with TRBD1. CDR3 length equals 14 residues. V lost 8 bases to trimming and J lost 4 bases; unmatched junction nucleotides: 9. CDR1 is DFQATT and CDR2 is SNEGSKA in the germline V gene (reference sequence). This CDR3 reads CSTPDRGHSETQYF. The CDR3 nucleotides read TGCAGTACCCCGGACAGGGGGCACTCAGAGACCCAGTACTTC.